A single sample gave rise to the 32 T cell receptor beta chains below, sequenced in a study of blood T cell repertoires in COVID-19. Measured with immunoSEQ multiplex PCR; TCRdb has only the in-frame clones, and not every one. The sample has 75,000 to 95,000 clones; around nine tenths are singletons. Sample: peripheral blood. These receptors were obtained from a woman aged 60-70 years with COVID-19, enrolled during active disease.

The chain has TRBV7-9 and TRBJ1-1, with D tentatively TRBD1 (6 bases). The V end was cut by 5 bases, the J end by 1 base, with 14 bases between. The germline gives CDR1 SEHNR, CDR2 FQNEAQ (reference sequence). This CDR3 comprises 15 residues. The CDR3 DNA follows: TGTGCCAGCAGCCCCGAGGGGGGGAGGAACACTGAAGCTTTCTTT. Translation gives CASSPEGGRNTEAFF.

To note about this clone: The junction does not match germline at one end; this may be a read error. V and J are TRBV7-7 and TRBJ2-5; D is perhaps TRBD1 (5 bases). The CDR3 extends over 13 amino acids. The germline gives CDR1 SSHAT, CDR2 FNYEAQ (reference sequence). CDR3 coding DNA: TGTGCTAGCAGCGAAAGGGGTACGGCGACCCAGTACTTC. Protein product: CASSERGTATQYF.

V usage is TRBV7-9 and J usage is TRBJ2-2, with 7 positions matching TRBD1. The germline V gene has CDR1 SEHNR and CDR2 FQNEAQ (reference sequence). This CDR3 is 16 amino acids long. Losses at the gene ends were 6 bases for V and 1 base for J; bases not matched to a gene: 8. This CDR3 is CASRLTRDRNTGELFF. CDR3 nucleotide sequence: TGTGCCAGCAGGCTTACCCGGGACAGGAACACCGGGGAGCTGTTTTTT.

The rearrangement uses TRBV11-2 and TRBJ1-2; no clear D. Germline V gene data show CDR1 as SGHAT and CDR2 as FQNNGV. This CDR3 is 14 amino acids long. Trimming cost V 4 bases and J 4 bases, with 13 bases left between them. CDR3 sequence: CASSSGLVPYGYTF. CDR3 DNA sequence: TGTGCCAGCAGCTCTGGACTCGTCCCCTATGGCTACACCTTC.

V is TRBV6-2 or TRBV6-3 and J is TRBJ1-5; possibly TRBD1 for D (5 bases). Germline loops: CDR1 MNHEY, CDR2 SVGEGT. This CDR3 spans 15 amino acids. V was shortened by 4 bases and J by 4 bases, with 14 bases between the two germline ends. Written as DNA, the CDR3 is TGTGCCAGCAGTTTGAGTGCAGGGTTTAATCAGCCCCAGCATTTT. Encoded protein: CASSLSAGFNQPQHF.

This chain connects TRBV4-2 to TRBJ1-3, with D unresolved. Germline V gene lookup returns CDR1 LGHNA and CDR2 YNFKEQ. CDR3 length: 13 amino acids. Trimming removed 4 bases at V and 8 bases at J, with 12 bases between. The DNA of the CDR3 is TGTGCCAGCAGCCGTACACCAGTTGACACCATATATTTT. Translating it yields CASSRTPVDTIYF.

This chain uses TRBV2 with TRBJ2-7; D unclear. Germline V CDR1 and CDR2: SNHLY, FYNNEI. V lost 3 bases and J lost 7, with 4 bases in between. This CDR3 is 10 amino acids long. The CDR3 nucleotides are TGTGCCAGCAGTGACGGGGAGCAGTACTTC. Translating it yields CASSDGEQYF.

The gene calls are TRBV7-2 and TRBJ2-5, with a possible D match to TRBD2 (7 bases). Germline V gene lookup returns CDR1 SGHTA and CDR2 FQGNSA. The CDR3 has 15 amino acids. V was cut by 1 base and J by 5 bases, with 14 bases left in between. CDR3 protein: CASSLEGGRRETQYF. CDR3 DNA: TGTGCCAGCAGCTTAGAGGGGGGGCGCAGGGAGACCCAGTACTTC.

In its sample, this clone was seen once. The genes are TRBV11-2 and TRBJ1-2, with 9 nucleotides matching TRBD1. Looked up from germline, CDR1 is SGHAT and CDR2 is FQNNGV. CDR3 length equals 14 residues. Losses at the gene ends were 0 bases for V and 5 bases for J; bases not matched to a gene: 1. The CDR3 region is CASSLEGTGYGYTF. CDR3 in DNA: TGTGCCAGCAGCTTAGAAGGGACAGGGTATGGCTACACCTTC.

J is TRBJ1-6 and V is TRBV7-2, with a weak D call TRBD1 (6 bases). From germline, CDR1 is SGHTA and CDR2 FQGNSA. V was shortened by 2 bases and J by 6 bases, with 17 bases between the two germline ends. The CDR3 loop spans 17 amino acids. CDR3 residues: CASSLRTQGRSNSPLHF. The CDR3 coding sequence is TGTGCCAGCAGCTTAAGGACACAGGGACGTAGTAATTCACCCCTCCACTTT.

The CDR3 nucleotides are TGTGCCAGTAGTATTTGGCAGGGGGAAAACACCGGGGAGCTGTTTTTT. Amino acid sequence: CASSIWQGENTGELFF. The chain recombines TRBV19 with TRBJ2-2, with 7 bases lining up with TRBD1. Germline V gene sequence: CDR1 LNHDA, CDR2 SQIVND (reference sequence). V shed 3 bases, J shed 2 bases, and the junction held 6 bases outside the gene matches. CDR3 length: 16 residues.

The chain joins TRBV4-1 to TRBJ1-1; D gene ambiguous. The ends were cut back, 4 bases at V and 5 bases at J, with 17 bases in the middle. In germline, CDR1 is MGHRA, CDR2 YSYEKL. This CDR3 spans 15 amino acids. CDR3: CASSPTRRRGTEAFF. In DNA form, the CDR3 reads TGCGCCAGCAGCCCAACCCGGCGTCGAGGGACTGAAGCTTTCTTT.

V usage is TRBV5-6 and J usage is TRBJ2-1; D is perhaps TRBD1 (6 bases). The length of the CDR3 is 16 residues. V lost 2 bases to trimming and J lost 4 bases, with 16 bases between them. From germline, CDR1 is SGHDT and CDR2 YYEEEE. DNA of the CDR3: TGTGCCAGCAGCTTTCCGACAGGAATTTTTTACAATGAGCAGTTCTTC. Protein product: CASSFPTGIFYNEQFF.

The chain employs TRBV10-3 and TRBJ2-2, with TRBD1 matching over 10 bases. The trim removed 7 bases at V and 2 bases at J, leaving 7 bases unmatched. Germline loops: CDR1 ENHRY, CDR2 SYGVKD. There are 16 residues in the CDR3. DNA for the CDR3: TGTGCCATCAAGGAGACAGGGGGCTCTAACACCGGGGAGCTGTTTTTT. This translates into CAIKETGGSNTGELFF.

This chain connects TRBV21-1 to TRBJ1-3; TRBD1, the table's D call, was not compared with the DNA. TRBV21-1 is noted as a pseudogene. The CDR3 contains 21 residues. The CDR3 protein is CASSSIGGVDHPTFYGNTIYF. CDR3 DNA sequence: TGTGCCAGCAGCAGTATAGGGGGCGTTGACCACCCTACTTTTTATGGAAACACCATATATTTT.

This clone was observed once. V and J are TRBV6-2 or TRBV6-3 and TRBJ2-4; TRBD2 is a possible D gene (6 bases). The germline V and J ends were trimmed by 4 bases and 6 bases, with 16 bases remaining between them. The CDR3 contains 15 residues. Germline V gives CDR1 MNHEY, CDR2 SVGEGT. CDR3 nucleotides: TGTGCCAGCAGTTTTGCTCGACTAGTCGTAAACATTCAGTACTTC. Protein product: CASSFARLVVNIQYF.

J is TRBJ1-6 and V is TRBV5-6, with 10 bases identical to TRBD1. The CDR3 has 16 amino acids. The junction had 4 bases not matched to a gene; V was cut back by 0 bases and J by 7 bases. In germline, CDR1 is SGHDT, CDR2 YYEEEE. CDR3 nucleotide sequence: TGTGCCAGCAGCTTGGCAGGGACAGGGGAGAATTCACCCCTCCACTTT. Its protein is CASSLAGTGENSPLHF.

CDR3 sequence reads: CATQREGQNSYEQYF. The CDR3 DNA reads TGTGCCACCCAGAGAGAGGGACAAAACTCCTACGAGCAGTACTTC. V usage is TRBV19 and J usage is TRBJ2-7; TRBD1 might be the D (6 bases). CDR3 length: 15 amino acids. The V end lost 10 bases, the J end lost 0 bases, and 19 bases lay between the germline ends. Germline CDR1 LNHDA, CDR2 SQIVND (reference sequence).

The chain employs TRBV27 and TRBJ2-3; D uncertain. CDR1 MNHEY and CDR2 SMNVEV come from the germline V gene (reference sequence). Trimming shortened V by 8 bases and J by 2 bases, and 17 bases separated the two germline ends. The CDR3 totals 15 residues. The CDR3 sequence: CASRLSPSNTDTQYF. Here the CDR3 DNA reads TGTGCCAGCCGCCTATCCCCCTCGAACACAGATACGCAGTATTTT.

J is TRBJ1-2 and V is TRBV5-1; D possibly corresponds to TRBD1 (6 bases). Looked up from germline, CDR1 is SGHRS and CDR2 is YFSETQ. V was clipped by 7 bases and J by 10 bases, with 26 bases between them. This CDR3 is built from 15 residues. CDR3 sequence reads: CASGTPTGQLFDYTF. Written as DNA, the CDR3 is TGCGCCAGCGGAACCCCGACAGGACAGCTATTTGACTACACCTTC.

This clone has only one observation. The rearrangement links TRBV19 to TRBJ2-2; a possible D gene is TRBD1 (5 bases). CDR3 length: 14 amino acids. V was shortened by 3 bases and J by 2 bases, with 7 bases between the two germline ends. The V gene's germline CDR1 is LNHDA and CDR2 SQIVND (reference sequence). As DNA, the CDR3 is TGTGCCAGTAGTATCAGGGCAAACACCGGGGAGCTGTTTTTT. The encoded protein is CASSIRANTGELFF.

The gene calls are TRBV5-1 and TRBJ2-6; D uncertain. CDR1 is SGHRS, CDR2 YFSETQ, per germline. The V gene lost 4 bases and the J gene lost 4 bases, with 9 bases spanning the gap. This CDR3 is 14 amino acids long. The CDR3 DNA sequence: TGCGCCAGCAGCGTAAATGTAGGGGCCAACGTCCTGACTTTC. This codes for CASSVNVGANVLTF.

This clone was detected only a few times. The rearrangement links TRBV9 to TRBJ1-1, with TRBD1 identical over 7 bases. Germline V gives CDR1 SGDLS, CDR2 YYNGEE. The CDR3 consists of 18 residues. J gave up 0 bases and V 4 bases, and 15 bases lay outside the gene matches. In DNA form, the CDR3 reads TGTGCCAGCAGCCGGCGACCCGGGACAGAATCCATGAACACTGAAGCTTTCTTT. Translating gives CASSRRPGTESMNTEAFF.

The CDR3 nucleotides read TGTGCCAGCAGTCCAACAGGCGGGGGGCAGCCCCAGCATTTT. Its translation: CASSPTGGGQPQHF. The chain carries TRBV27 and TRBJ1-5, with D perhaps matching TRBD1 (5 bases). The CDR3 totals 14 residues. In germline, CDR1 is MNHEY, CDR2 SMNVEV (reference sequence). Trimming took 5 bases from V and 7 from J, leaving 15 bases between them.

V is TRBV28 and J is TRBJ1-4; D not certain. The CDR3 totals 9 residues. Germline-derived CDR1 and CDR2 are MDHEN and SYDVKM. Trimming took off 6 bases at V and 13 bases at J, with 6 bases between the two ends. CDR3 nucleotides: TGTGCCAGCAGAGGAGGACTGTTTTTT. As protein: CASRGGLFF. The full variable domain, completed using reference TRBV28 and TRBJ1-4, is DVKVTQSSRYLVKRTGEKVFLECVQDMDHENMFWYRQDPGLGLRLIYFSYDVKMKEKGDIPEGYSVSREKKERFSLILESASTNQTSMYLCASRGGLFFGSGTQLSVL.

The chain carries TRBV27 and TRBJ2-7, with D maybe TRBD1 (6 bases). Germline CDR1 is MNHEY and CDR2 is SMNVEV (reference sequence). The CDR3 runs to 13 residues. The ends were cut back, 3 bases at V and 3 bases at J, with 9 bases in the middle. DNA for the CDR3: TGTGCCAGCAGTTTGCTCAGGGGCTACGAGCAGTACTTC. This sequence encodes CASSLLRGYEQYF.

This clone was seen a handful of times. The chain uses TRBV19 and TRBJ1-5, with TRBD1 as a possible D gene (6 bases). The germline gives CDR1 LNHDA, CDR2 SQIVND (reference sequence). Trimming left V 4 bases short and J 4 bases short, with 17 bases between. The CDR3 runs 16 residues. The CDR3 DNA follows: TGTGCCAGTAGTAGTATATCGGTCAGGGGAAATCAGCCCCAGCATTTT. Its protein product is CASSSISVRGNQPQHF.

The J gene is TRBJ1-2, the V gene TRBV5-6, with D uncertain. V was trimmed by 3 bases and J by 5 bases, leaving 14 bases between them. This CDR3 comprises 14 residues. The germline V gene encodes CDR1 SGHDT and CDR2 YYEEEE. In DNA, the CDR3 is TGTGCCAGCAGCTACGGACGGGGAGGGTATGGCTACACCTTC. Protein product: CASSYGRGGYGYTF.

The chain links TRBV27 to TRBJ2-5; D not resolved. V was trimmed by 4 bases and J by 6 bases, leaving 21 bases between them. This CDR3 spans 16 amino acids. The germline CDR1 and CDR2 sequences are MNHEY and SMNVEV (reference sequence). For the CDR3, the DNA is TGTGCCAGCAGTTCCGAGTTCCGAGACAAATCAAAGACCCAGTACTTC. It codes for CASSSEFRDKSKTQYF.

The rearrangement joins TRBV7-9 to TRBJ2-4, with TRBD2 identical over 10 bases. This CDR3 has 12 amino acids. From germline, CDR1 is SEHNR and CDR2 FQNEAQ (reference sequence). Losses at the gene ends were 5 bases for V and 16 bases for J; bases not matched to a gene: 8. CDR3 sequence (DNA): TGTGCCAGCAGCCCGGAGCGGGGGGGCGTATACTTC. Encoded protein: CASSPERGGVYF.

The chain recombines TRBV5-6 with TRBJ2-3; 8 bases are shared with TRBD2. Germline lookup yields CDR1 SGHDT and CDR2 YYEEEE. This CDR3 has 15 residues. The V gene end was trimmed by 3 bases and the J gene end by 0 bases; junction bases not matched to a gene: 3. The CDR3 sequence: CASSSRGESTDTQYF. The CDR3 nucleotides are TGTGCCAGCAGCTCGCGGGGGGAAAGCACAGATACGCAGTATTTT.

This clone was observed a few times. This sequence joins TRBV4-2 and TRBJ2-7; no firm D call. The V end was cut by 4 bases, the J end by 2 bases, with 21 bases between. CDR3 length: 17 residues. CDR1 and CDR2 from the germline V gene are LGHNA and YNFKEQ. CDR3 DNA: TGTGCCAGCAGCCGCATTTTATCAGAAACAATAACCTACGAGCAGTACTTC. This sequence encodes CASSRILSETITYEQYF.